These 24 T cell receptor beta chains originate from one sample sequenced in a study of vaccination and CD4 T cells after COVID-19. Cultured CD4+ T cell DNA was sequenced using the Oncomine TCR Beta short-read assay. TCRdb reanalysed the PCR reads using MiXCR and keeps one entry per CDR3 protein. The profile shows tens of thousands of distinct CDR3 sequences, 50% of them singletons. Treatment denoted: roughly nine-day PBMC culture with coronavirus spike peptide pools or control peptides (ViraFEST assay). The antigens for these receptors are not known. Sample: CD4+ T cells from blood, cultured in vitro, taken before SARS-CoV-2 vaccination. These receptors all stem from a human donor who received a COVID-19 vaccine.

This clonotype turned up a few times. V is TRBV19 and J is TRBJ1-5; D is unclear. The CDR3 runs 17 residues. Germline V lookup: CDR1 LNHDA, CDR2 SQIVND (reference sequence). Trimming cost V 5 bases and J 0 bases, with 17 bases left between them. CDR3 nucleotides: TGTGCCAGTAGTGTTAATTTGGGCTCCGCTAGCAATCAGCCCCAGCATTTT. Protein product: CASSVNLGSASNQPQHF.

The CDR3, as DNA: TGCAGTGCTACGACACGCCCCGAGAACACTGAAGCTTTCTTT. Amino acid sequence: CSATTRPENTEAFF. V gene TRBV20-1 combines with J gene TRBJ1-1; D call uncertain. Per germline, CDR1 DFQATT and CDR2 SNEGSKA (reference sequence). With 4 bases removed from V and 1 base from J, the gap between germline ends came to 13 bases. This CDR3 spans 14 amino acids.

The CDR3 coding sequence is TGTGCTAGTGGCCGAAATACGCCTGAAGCTTTCTTT. As protein: CASGRNTPEAFF. The V and J genes are TRBV12-5 and TRBJ1-1; D not certain. The CDR3 length is 12 residues. The germline V and J ends were trimmed by 6 bases and 6 bases, with 11 bases remaining between them. Germline CDR1 LGHNT, CDR2 FRNRAP.

The V gene is TRBV19, the J gene TRBJ1-2, with unresolved D. The germline gives CDR1 LNHDA, CDR2 SQIVND (reference sequence). V lost 3 bases, J lost 4 bases, and 21 bases lay in between. This CDR3 contains 17 residues. CDR3 residues: CASSIFARIKTSYGYTF. Here the CDR3 DNA reads TGTGCCAGTAGTATCTTTGCCCGGATCAAAACTTCCTATGGCTACACCTTC.

The V call is TRBV5-1, the J call TRBJ2-7, with 10 bases identical to TRBD2. Germline V gene lookup returns CDR1 SGHRS and CDR2 YFSETQ. The CDR3 is 19 amino acids. Trimming at V came to 0 bases and at J to 0 bases, leaving 12 bases not matched to a gene. The CDR3 DNA reads as TGCGCCAGCAGCTTGGCCAGTCTAGCGGGGGCTCGCGTCTCCTACGAGCAGTACTTC. Translated: CASSLASLAGARVSYEQYF.

The chain is built from TRBV21-1 and TRBJ1-2; TRBD1 is taken as the D call from the table, unchecked against the DNA. TRBV21-1 is a pseudogene locus. The CDR3 contains 17 residues. CDR3: CASSKGTGFERYYGYTF. The CDR3 DNA reads TGTGCCAGCAGCAAAGGGACAGGGTTTGAAAGGTACTATGGCTACACCTTC.

J is TRBJ2-7 and V is TRBV6-5, with 7 bases fitting TRBD1. This CDR3 is 16 amino acids long. With 2 bases clipped from V and 3 bases from J, the junction kept 10 bases outside the gene matches. Germline CDR1 reads MNHEY; CDR2 reads SVGAGI. Here the CDR3 DNA reads TGTGCCAGCAGTTACCCCTCCGGGACAGTCCTCTACGAGCAGTACTTC. It is translated as CASSYPSGTVLYEQYF.

The genes are TRBV19 and TRBJ2-7; 9 bases fit TRBD1. The CDR3 runs to 15 residues. The trim removed 6 bases at V and 4 bases at J, leaving 10 bases unmatched. CDR1 and CDR2 from the germline V gene are LNHDA and SQIVND (reference sequence). The CDR3 loop reads CASSTSGQGLYEQYF. The CDR3 bases are TGTGCCAGTAGCACTTCAGGACAGGGGCTGTACGAGCAGTACTTC.

This chain links TRBV28 with TRBJ1-6; D may be TRBD1 (5 bases). Germline V CDR1 and CDR2: MDHEN, SYDVKM. This CDR3 has 16 amino acids. The V end lost 4 bases, the J end lost 6 bases, and 16 bases lay between the germline ends. The CDR3 bases are TGTGCCAGCAGTTCTGCCACAGGTGTTCCTAATTCACCCCTCCACTTT. As protein: CASSSATGVPNSPLHF.

The chain links TRBV30 to TRBJ1-2; D is possibly TRBD1 (5 bases). Trimming left V 0 bases short and J 5 bases short, with 16 bases between. The CDR3 has 15 amino acids. Germline V gene data show CDR1 as GTSNPN and CDR2 as SVGIG (reference sequence). The CDR3: CAWSVPGAPGYGYTF. In DNA, the CDR3 is TGTGCCTGGAGTGTACCCGGGGCGCCGGGATATGGCTACACCTTC. Full variable domain (outside the CDR3, taken from reference TRBV30 and TRBJ1-2): SQTIHQWPATLVQPVGSPLSLECTVEGTSNPNLYWYRQAAGRGLQLLFYSVGIGQISSEVPQNLSASRPQDRQFILSSKKLLLSDSGFYLCAWSVPGAPGYGYTFGSGTRLTVV.

This clonotype turned up a few times. The chain combines TRBV20-1 with TRBJ1-1, with a possible D match to TRBD1 (5 bases). CDR1 is DFQATT, CDR2 SNEGSKA, per germline (reference sequence). Trimming removed 3 bases from V and 6 bases from J, with 8 bases in between. The CDR3 runs 11 residues. CDR3 nucleotides: TGCAGTGCTAGGGGGCAGGCTGAAGCTTTCTTT. It specifies CSARGQAEAFF.

This clonotype was seen more than once but under ten times. The chain carries TRBV20-1 and TRBJ2-5; D is unresolved. The V gene's germline CDR1 is DFQATT and CDR2 SNEGSKA (reference sequence). CDR3 length: 14 amino acids. The germline V and J ends were trimmed by 0 bases and 5 bases, with 13 bases remaining between them. Here the CDR3 DNA reads TGCAGTGCTAGAGATTCGTCGTTGAGGGAGACCCAGTACTTC. Translating gives CSARDSSLRETQYF.

The chain employs TRBV19 and TRBJ1-2, with D perhaps TRBD1 (5 bases). Germline V gives CDR1 LNHDA, CDR2 SQIVND (reference sequence). Trimming left V 7 bases short and J 7 bases short, with 10 bases between. The CDR3 is 11 amino acids. In nucleotides, the CDR3 is TGTGCCAGTACTCGCGACAGTGGCTACACCTTC. The encoded protein is CASTRDSGYTF.

The V gene is TRBV21-1, the J gene TRBJ1-5; the D call TRBD1 from the table was never checked on the DNA. TRBV21-1 is a recognized pseudogene. The CDR3 spans 17 residues. The DNA for the CDR3 is TGTGCCAGCAGCCACGGGTTACAGGGGGTCTGGGATCAGCCCCAGCATTTT. It codes for CASSHGLQGVWDQPQHF.

This clonotype was counted between two and nine times. At one end the junction does not follow the germline gene, possibly because of a read error. The V call is TRBV30, the J call TRBJ2-3; D possibly corresponds to TRBD2 (5 bases). CDR1 and CDR2 (germline): GTSNPN, SVGIG (reference sequence). The CDR3 runs 15 residues. Here the CDR3 reads CAWSFPGVVADTQYF. CDR3 DNA: TGTGCCTGGAGTTTCCCCGGGGTGGTGGCAGATACACAGTATTTT.

The V call is TRBV7-8, the J call TRBJ1-1; tentative D call: TRBD1 (5 bases). CDR3 size: 15 residues. Looked up from germline, CDR1 is SGHVS and CDR2 is FQNEAQ. V was cut by 5 bases and J by 4 bases, with 17 bases left in between. The CDR3 nucleotides are TGTGCCAGCAGCCAAACGCAGGGAATGGGCACTGAAGCTTTCTTT. Translation: CASSQTQGMGTEAFF.

This rearrangement joins TRBV5-1 to TRBJ2-3; 8 bases map to TRBD2. Unmatched junction bases numbered 13, after V lost 4 bases and J lost 3 bases. Germline CDR1 reads SGHRS; CDR2 reads YFSETQ. The CDR3 contains 17 residues. In nucleotides, the CDR3 is TGCGCCAGCAGCGCATCCGTTCGGGGGGGGCAGACAGATACGCAGTATTTT. It specifies CASSASVRGGQTDTQYF.

This clonotype was counted a single time. The chain employs TRBV11-2 and TRBJ2-3, with D possibly matching TRBD2 (5 bases). Germline-derived CDR1 and CDR2 are SGHAT and FQNNGV. Trimming took off 0 bases at V and 0 bases at J, with 16 bases between the two ends. The CDR3 is 18 residues long. This chain's CDR3 is CASSLESSGLISTDTQYF. For the CDR3, the DNA is TGTGCCAGCAGCTTAGAAAGTTCCGGACTGATTAGCACAGATACGCAGTATTTT.

The gene calls are TRBV27 and TRBJ2-5; TRBD2 aligns across 10 bases. The germline V gene has CDR1 MNHEY and CDR2 SMNVEV (reference sequence). Trimming removed 5 bases from V and 6 bases from J; junction bases left unmatched: 9. There are 15 residues in the CDR3. CDR3 amino acids: CASSPSGGAVKTQYF. CDR3 nucleotides: TGTGCCAGCAGTCCCAGCGGGGGGGCCGTAAAGACCCAGTACTTC.

The chain carries TRBV19 and TRBJ1-2, with 7 bases aligning to TRBD1. Per germline, CDR1 LNHDA and CDR2 SQIVND (reference sequence). Trimming took 2 bases from V and 4 from J; bases not matched to a gene: 7. CDR3 length equals 15 residues. The CDR3 is CASSISVTGSYGYTF. The CDR3 region has the DNA TGTGCCAGTAGTATATCCGTGACAGGGTCCTATGGCTACACCTTC.

This rearrangement joins TRBV25-1 to TRBJ2-1; 7 bases fit TRBD2. CDR3 length: 14 amino acids. Germline V lookup: CDR1 MGHDK, CDR2 SYGVNS. Trimming took 7 bases from V and 6 from J; bases not matched to a gene: 9. The CDR3 sequence: CASTPRSSGNEQFF. The DNA for the CDR3 is TGTGCCAGCACCCCACGTTCTAGCGGCAATGAGCAGTTCTTC.

The gene calls are TRBV6-5 and TRBJ1-1; 8 bases align to TRBD1. The V segment lost 4 bases and the J segment 1 base; nucleotides outside the gene matches: 5. Germline lookup yields CDR1 MNHEY and CDR2 SVGAGI. The CDR3 has 15 residues. The CDR3 nucleotides are TGTGCCAGCAGTTGGGACAGGCGGCGGAACACTGAAGCTTTCTTT. The encoded protein is CASSWDRRRNTEAFF.

The V and J genes are TRBV25-1 and TRBJ1-2; D remains ambiguous. The germline gives CDR1 MGHDK, CDR2 SYGVNS. This CDR3 is 13 amino acids long. The germline V and J ends were trimmed by 1 base and 7 bases, with 10 bases remaining between them. The DNA for the CDR3 is TGTGCCAGCAGTGAATTTCAATCGACTGGCTACACCTTC. Translating gives CASSEFQSTGYTF.

This clonotype was counted a single time. V is TRBV7-9 and J is TRBJ1-3; possible D gene TRBD1, 5 bases. Germline V gene lookup returns CDR1 SEHNR and CDR2 FQNEAQ (reference sequence). V was trimmed by 5 bases and J by 3 bases, leaving 20 bases between them. This CDR3 spans 17 amino acids. The CDR3: CASSLPLSGHDGNTIYF. Written as DNA, the CDR3 is TGTGCCAGCAGCCTCCCCTTATCGGGGCATGATGGAAACACCATATATTTT.